Listed below are T cell receptor beta chains from one sample, sequenced in a study of T-cell reconstitution after alpha-beta-depleted transplantation in children. MiXCR, run by TCRdb on the PCR reads, gives a single entry per CDR3 protein. The table lists approximately 270,000 distinct CDR3 sequences, 20% to 30% of them singletons. The sequencing used PBMCs, mostly from graft donor cells, collected 360 days after TCRalphabeta/CD19-depleted stem cell transplant. The origin of the receptors is a female patient between 2 and 15 years old who had a stem cell transplant for congenital amegakaryocytic thrombocytopenia, so the T cells may come from the graft donor. Both conserved end residues are part of each CDR3. The order of the fields is V gene, J gene, CDR3 protein.

V: TRBV20-1
J: TRBJ2-3
CDR3: CSASQASRATQYF

V: TRBV28
J: TRBJ1-4
CDR3: CASSPGTGKDEKLFF

V: TRBV19
J: TRBJ2-3
CDR3: CASALDTQYF

V: TRBV13
J: TRBJ2-7
CDR3: CASSSDPQGYEQYF

V: TRBV11-2
J: TRBJ2-1
CDR3: CASSLDSGYYSYNEQFF

V: TRBV19
J: TRBJ1-4
CDR3: CASSAETDGNEKLFF

V: TRBV5-1
J: TRBJ2-2
CDR3: CASSLGTDGNTGELFF

V: TRBV6-6
J: TRBJ2-5
CDR3: CASKIHQETQYF

V: TRBV5-1
J: TRBJ2-1
CDR3: CASSLATNSYNEQFF

V: TRBV12-3/TRBV12-4
J: TRBJ2-1
CDR3: CASSFAAAGAHSYNEQFF

V: TRBV12-3/TRBV12-4
J: TRBJ2-2
CDR3: CASRGKGGTNTGELFF

V: TRBV6-5
J: TRBJ2-7
CDR3: CASSYSAGGYEQYF

V: TRBV4-1
J: TRBJ1-5
CDR3: CASSRGGTGVRSNQPQHF

V: TRBV2
J: TRBJ1-1
CDR3: CASSERKGEAFF

V: TRBV20-1
J: TRBJ2-3
CDR3: CSVTLAGTDTQYF

V: TRBV19
J: TRBJ2-5
CDR3: CASSQGGGQETQYF

V: TRBV7-4
J: TRBJ2-3
CDR3: CASSLALWRLTDTQYF

V: TRBV28
J: TRBJ1-4
CDR3: CASKKGSLTNEKLFF

V: TRBV20-1
J: TRBJ2-7
CDR3: CSARDGGLGIVRQYF

V: TRBV7-9
J: TRBJ2-1
CDR3: CASSLITSGANEQFF

V: TRBV28
J: TRBJ1-5
CDR3: CASYSQPQHF

V: TRBV7-9
J: TRBJ2-5
CDR3: CASSPDYFAYQETQYF